This TCR beta chain was sequenced in a study of regulatory T cells in long-lasting Graves disease. Findings of the study overall: TRBV28, TRBJ1-2 and TRBJ2-5 were favored in persistent disease. Examination was confined to peripheral blood, excluding thyroid tissue. Shared public clonotypes totalled 2,741 in persistent patients, compared with some 920 in new patients.

The time point here: persistent/refractory GD, antithyroid drugs over 5 years with positive TRAb. Following extraction of RNA from PBMCs, that RNA was used to make the TCR library. The source of the patients was an endocrinology department in Xi'an, China. Arm-PCR with iRepertoire HTBI primers amplified the CDR3 regions for these TCR beta libraries. TCRdb analysed the multiplex PCR reads with MiXCR anew, one entry per CDR3 protein. This sample yields around 460,000 distinct CDR3 sequences, of which 20% to 25% are seen a single time; 13% belongs to the top ten. This clonotype came up a few times. Antigen: not known. Germline CDR1 is SGHNT and CDR2 is YENEEA. J was trimmed by 0 bases and V by 5 bases; bases with no gene match: 10. The CDR3 consists of 17 residues.

This receptor was taken from a female donor with Graves disease. The rearrangement uses TRBV11-3 and TRBJ2-1, with TRBD2 matching 7 bases. The sample here was peripheral blood mononuclear cells (PBMCs), taken when the disease was refractory, from a patient treated with antithyroid drugs. This chain's CDR3 is CASSQLTSLSSYNEQFF. The CDR3 coding sequence is TGTGCCAGCAGCCAACTGACTAGCTTGAGCTCCTACAATGAGCAGTTCTTC.